This entry concerns a single T cell receptor (beta chain). Its target is unknown. This sample is part of a study of T cell responses to AZD1222 COVID-19 vaccine. Regarding the study as a whole: The sample set comprised mostly white British donors with more females, and clonal diversity was possibly underestimated. In all cases, repertoires were sampled only after the peak T cell response. Targeting of unmutated variant regions was reportedly seen in nearly half of spike-specific TCRs. The study identified only five to seven AZD1222 recipients as seropositive at baseline.

Sequencing was performed with immunoSEQ multiplex PCR; in TCRdb, only in-frame clones are kept and a portion is missing. The table records hundreds of thousands of clones, about 92% of them present only once. Material: peripheral blood, obtained on day 0 of MenACWY control vaccination. This TCR derives from an adult in good health.

CDR3 bases: TGTGCCACCAGTGACCCGCGGGGGGCCAACTACAATGAGCAGTTCTTC. It yields the protein CATSDPRGANYNEQFF. The V and J genes are TRBV24-1 and TRBJ2-1; TRBD2 matches 8 bases. Germline CDR1 and CDR2: KGHDR and SFDVKD. The CDR3 has 16 amino acids. The V gene end was trimmed by 4 bases and the J gene end by 3 bases; junction bases not matched to a gene: 7.